The clone carrying this T cell receptor (beta chain) was observed a handful of times. The CDR3 runs to 14 residues. Trimming left V 6 bases short and J 0 bases short, with 9 bases between. In germline, CDR1 is MNHEY, CDR2 SVGEGT. Produced via immunoSEQ multiplex PCR; TCRdb's table is partial and in-frame only. Of under 450,000 clones in the sample, 80% to 95% were seen once. This entry belongs to a study of control samples from healthy donors and cancer patients. This receptor was obtained from a man aged 35 to 55 with head and neck cancer. V gene TRBV6-2 or TRBV6-3 combines with J gene TRBJ1-3; D unclear. Sequencing used PBMCs. The CDR3, as DNA: TGTGCCAGCAGCCCTACCCGCTCTGGAAACACCATATATTTT. Translated, it gives CASSPTRSGNTIYF.